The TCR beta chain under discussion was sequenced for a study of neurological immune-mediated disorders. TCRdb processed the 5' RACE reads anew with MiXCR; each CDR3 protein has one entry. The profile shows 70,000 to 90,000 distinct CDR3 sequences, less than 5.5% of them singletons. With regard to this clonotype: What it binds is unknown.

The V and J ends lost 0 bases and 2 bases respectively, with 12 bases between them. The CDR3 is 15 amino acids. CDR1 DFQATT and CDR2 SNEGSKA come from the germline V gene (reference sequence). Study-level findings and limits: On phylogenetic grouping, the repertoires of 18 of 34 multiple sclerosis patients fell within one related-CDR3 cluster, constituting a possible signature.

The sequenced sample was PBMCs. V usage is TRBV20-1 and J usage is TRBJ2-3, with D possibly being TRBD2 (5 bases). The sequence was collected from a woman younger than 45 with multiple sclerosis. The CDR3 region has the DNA TGCAGTGCTAGAGATAGTAGACTACCCACAGATACGCAGTATTTT. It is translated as CSARDSRLPTDTQYF.